This T cell receptor beta chain was captured in a study of blood T cell repertoires in COVID-19. Across the study: The United States, Italy and Spain supplied acute and convalescent COVID-19 samples. PBMCs, B-cell-depleted T cells, or T cells were the source of the cDNA or gDNA that made up the material.

As handled by the study authors: Nucleated cell number was recorded as an estimate derived from reference gene primer amplification. Assay: immunoSEQ multiplex PCR; the TCRdb copy retains only in-frame clones and omits some. V and J calls and clone size come straight from that table; D and trimming were deduced from the DNA. The profile shows roughly 65,000 clones, around nine tenths of them singletons. The V segment lost 1 base and the J segment 5 bases; nucleotides outside the gene matches: 6. This CDR3 is 16 amino acids long. The V gene's germline CDR1 is LGHDT and CDR2 YNNKEL (reference sequence).

Sequenced material: peripheral blood. V gene TRBV3-1 (or the pseudogene TRBV3-2) combines with J gene TRBJ2-1, with 9 bases identical to TRBD2. The TCR sequence derives from a woman aged 55 to 70 with acute or convalescent COVID-19. The CDR3 region is CASSQVGASGDNEQFF. DNA for the CDR3: TGTGCCAGCAGCCAAGTTGGCGCTAGCGGGGACAATGAGCAGTTCTTC.